This passage covers 10 T cell receptor beta chains from one sample sequenced in a study of shared clonotypes between healthy human individuals. Positive CCR7 selection of CD45RO-negative cells yielded the naive CD8 cells, and terminally differentiated effector memory CD45RA+ cells were excluded. Data came from immunoSEQ multiplex PCR; TCRdb stores just in-frame clones and leaves some out. The table records about 1,800,000 clones, roughly 95% of them present only once. The specimen was naive CD8+ T cells sorted from blood. The receptors were gathered from a man aged 18 to 35 in good health.

This chain uses TRBV1 with TRBJ2-7; the table's D call TRBD1 went unverified against the DNA. TRBV1 is marked as a pseudogene. The CDR3 length is 16 residues. CDR3 sequence reads: CTSSQDKGRKVPEQYF. CDR3 DNA sequence: TGCACCAGCAGCCAAGACAAGGGGCGGAAAGTCCCCGAGCAGTACTTC.

This sequence joins TRBV6-5 and TRBJ2-3; 9 bases fit TRBD2. The CDR3 has 16 amino acids. From germline, CDR1 is MNHEY and CDR2 SVGAGI. V gave up 0 bases and J gave up 6 bases; unmatched junction bases: 7. The CDR3 spells CASSYSGGGALDTQYF. The DNA of the CDR3 is TGTGCCAGCAGTTACTCTGGCGGGGGGGCCTTGGATACGCAGTATTTT.

This clone appeared once. The genes are TRBV11-2 and TRBJ2-1, with D hard to call. The V and J ends lost 0 bases and 8 bases respectively, with 14 bases between them. CDR3 length equals 15 residues. Germline CDR1 and CDR2: SGHAT and FQNNGV. CDR3 sequence (DNA): TGTGCCAGCAGCTTAGATCTATACGGTGGCGATGAGCAGTTCTTC. Residues: CASSLDLYGGDEQFF.

The CDR3 loop reads CASSLLGIGKNIQYF. The CDR3 nucleotides are TGTGCCAGCAGTTTGTTGGGGATTGGCAAAAACATTCAGTACTTC. The rearrangement links TRBV27 to TRBJ2-4; no clear D. Deletions cut 3 bases from V and 3 bases from J, with 12 bases between. CDR1 is MNHEY, CDR2 SMNVEV, per germline (reference sequence). The CDR3 is made up of 15 amino acids.

This chain joins TRBV6-5 and TRBJ2-3; possible D gene TRBD2, 5 bases. This CDR3 is 12 amino acids long. Germline loops: CDR1 MNHEY, CDR2 SVGAGI. With 4 bases removed from V and 4 bases from J, the gap between germline ends came to 6 bases. In nucleotides, the CDR3 is TGTGCCAGCAGTTTCGGGGCAGATACGCAGTATTTT. Translation: CASSFGADTQYF.

This clone was seen just once. This sequence joins TRBV7-9 and TRBJ2-7; D could derive from TRBD1 or TRBD2 (5 bases each). Trimming stripped 2 bases from V and 1 base from J, with 15 bases between. The CDR3 sequence is 16 residues long. Germline V gives CDR1 SEHNR, CDR2 FQNEAQ (reference sequence). The CDR3 DNA reads as TGTGCCAGCAGCTTATCGATTGGGACGGTTTCCTACGAGCAGTACTTC. Its protein product is CASSLSIGTVSYEQYF.

This clone was found once. This sample also contains other DNA sequences that code for the same CDR3. This chain connects TRBV13 to TRBJ1-1; 8 bases line up with TRBD1. Germline V lookup: CDR1 PRHDT, CDR2 FYEKMQ (reference sequence). Unmatched junction bases numbered 6, after V lost 5 bases and J lost 1 base. The CDR3 consists of 15 residues. CDR3 residues: CASSPTGTGNTEAFF. CDR3 DNA sequence: TGTGCCAGCAGCCCGACCGGGACAGGGAACACTGAAGCTTTCTTT.

The rearrangement links TRBV6-6 to TRBJ2-7; TRBD2 matches at 8 bases. With V trimmed by 4 bases and J by 3 bases, 2 bases remained unmatched. Germline V gives CDR1 MNHNY, CDR2 SVGAGI (reference sequence). The CDR3 is 13 amino acids. In DNA, the CDR3 is TGTGCCAGCAGTTCCACTAGCGGCTACGAGCAGTACTTC. Translated: CASSSTSGYEQYF.

The chain couples TRBV10-3 to TRBJ1-6; TRBD1 might be the D (5 bases). The CDR3 contains 13 residues. The V gene's germline CDR1 is ENHRY and CDR2 SYGVKD. Trimming removed 2 bases from V and 8 bases from J, with 7 bases in between. The CDR3 is CAISEMGDSPLHF. CDR3 bases: TGTGCCATCAGTGAGATGGGGGATTCACCCCTCCACTTT.

The V call is TRBV5-4, the J call TRBJ1-1; D not resolved. Looked up from germline, CDR1 is SGHNT and CDR2 is YYREEE (reference sequence). V lost 4 bases and J lost 1, with 8 bases in between. This CDR3 has 13 residues. CDR3 loop: CASSPWGNTEAFF. CDR3 in DNA: TGTGCCAGCAGCCCCTGGGGGAACACTGAAGCTTTCTTT.